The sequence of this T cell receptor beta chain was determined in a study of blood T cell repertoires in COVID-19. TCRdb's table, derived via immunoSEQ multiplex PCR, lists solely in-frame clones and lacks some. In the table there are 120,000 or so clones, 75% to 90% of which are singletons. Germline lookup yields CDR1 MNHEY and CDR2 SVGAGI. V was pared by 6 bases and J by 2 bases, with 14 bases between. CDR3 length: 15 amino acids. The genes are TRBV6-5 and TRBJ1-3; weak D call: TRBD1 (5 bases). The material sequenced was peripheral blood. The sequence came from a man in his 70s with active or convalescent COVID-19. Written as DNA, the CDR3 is TGTGCCAGCAGGCCGGGACTAGGGCCTGGAAACACCATATATTTT. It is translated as CASRPGLGPGNTIYF.